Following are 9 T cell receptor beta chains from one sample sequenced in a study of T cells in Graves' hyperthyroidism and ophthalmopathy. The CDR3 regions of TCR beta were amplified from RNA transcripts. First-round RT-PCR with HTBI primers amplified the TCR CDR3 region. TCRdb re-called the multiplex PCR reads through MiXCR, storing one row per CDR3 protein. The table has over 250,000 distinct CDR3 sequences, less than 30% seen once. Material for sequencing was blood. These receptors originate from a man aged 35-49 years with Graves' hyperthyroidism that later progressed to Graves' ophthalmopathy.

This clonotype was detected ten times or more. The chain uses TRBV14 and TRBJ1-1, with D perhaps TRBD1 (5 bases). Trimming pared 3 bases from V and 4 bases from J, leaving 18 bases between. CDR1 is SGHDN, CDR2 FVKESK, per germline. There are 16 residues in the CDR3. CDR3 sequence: CASSQGPWGVGTEAFF. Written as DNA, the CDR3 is TGTGCCAGCAGCCAGGGGCCCTGGGGGGTGGGCACTGAAGCTTTCTTT.

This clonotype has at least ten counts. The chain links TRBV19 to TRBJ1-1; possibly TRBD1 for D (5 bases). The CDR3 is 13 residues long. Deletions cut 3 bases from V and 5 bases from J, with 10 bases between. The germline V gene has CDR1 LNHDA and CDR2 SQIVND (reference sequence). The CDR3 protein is CASSMGRGTEAFF. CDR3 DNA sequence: TGTGCCAGTAGTATGGGGCGTGGAACTGAAGCTTTCTTT. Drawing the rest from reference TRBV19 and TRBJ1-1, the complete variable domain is DGGITQSPKYLFRKEGQNVTLSCEQNLNHDAMYWYRQDPGQGLRLIYYSQIVNDFQKGDIAEGYSVSREKKESFPLTVTSAQKNPTAFYLCASSMGRGTEAFFGQGTRLTVV.

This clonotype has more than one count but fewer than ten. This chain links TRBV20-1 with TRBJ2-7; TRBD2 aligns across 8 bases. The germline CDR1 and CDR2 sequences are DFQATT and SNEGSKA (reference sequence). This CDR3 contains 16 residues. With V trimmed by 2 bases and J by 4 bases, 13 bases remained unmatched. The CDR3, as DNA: TGCAGTGCTAGACCCTACCCCAGCGGGAGTGCTTACGAGCAGTACTTC. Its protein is CSARPYPSGSAYEQYF.

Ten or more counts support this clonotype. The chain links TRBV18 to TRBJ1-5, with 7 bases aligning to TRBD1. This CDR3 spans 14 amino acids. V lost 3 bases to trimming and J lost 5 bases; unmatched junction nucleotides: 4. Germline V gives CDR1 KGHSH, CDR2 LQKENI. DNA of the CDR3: TGTGCCAGCTCACCGACAGGGAATGATCAGCCCCAGCATTTT. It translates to CASSPTGNDQPQHF. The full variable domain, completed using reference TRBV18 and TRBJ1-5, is NAGVMQNPRHLVRRRGQEARLRCSPMKGHSHVYWYRQLPEEGLKFMVYLQKENIIDESGMPKERFSAEFPKEGPSILRIQQVVRGDSAAYFCASSPTGNDQPQHFGDGTRLSIL.

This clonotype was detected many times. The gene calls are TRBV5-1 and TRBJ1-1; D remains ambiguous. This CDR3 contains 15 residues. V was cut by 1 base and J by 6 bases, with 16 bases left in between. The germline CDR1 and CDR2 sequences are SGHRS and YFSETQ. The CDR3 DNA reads TGCGCCAGCAGCTTGTATCCCTTCAAGGACTCTGAAGCTTTCTTT. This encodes CASSLYPFKDSEAFF. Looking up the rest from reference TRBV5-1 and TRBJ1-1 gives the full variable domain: KAGVTQTPRYLIKTRGQQVTLSCSPISGHRSVSWYQQTPGQGLQFLFEYFSETQRNKGNFPGRFSGRQFSNSRSEMNVSTLELGDSALYLCASSLYPFKDSEAFFGQGTRLTVV.

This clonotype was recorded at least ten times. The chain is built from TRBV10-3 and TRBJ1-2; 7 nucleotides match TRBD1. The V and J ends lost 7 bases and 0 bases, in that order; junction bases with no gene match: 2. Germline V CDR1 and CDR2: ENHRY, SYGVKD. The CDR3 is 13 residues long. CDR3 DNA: TGTGCCATCACAGGGGGAACTAACTATGGCTACACCTTC. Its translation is CAITGGTNYGYTF.

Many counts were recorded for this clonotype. The CDR3 region has the DNA TGTGCCAGCAGCGTATTGAAGAACACTGAAGCTTTCTTT. Encoded protein: CASSVLKNTEAFF. The gene calls are TRBV9 and TRBJ1-1; D not resolved. V was cut by 1 base and J by 1 base, with 5 bases left in between. The CDR3 has 13 residues. Germline V CDR1 and CDR2: SGDLS, YYNGEE. Full variable domain (missing parts from reference TRBV9 and TRBJ1-1): DSGVTQTPKHLITATGQRVTLRCSPRSGDLSVYWYQQSLDQGLQFLIQYYNGEERAKGNILERFSAQQFPDLHSELNLSSLELGDSALYFCASSVLKNTEAFFGQGTRLTVV.

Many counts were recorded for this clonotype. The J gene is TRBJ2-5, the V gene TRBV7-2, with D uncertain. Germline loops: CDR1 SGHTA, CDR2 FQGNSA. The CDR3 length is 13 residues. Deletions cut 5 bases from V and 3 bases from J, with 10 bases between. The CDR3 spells CASSKGREETQYF. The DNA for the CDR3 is TGTGCCAGCAGCAAAGGTCGAGAAGAGACCCAGTACTTC.

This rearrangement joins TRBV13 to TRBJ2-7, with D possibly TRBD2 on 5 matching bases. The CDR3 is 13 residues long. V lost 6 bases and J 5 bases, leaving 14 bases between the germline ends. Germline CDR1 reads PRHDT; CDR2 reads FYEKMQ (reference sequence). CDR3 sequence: CASSYPGVDEQYF. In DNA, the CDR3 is TGTGCCAGCAGTTATCCCGGGGTCGACGAGCAGTACTTC.